The entry below describes one TCR beta chain. What it binds is not known. Documented treatment: oral pan-JAK inhibitor, 5-10 mg twice daily. cDNA reverse transcribed from extracted RNA served as the sequencing template. TCRdb's copy holds only in-frame clones and misses some; the assay was immunoSEQ multiplex PCR. The sample lists more than 200,000 clones, 40% to 45% seen once, with roughly 2.6% in the top ten. This sample was taken from a study of CD8+ T cells in alopecia areata. Study as a whole: Those treated were given oral tofacitinib at 5 to 10 mg twice daily. Study findings and constraints: Clonality in the scalp and expanded CD8+ clones ranked among the top 100 were significantly decreased by tofacitinib. In blood and scalp, many expanded lesional clones persisted during tofacitinib.

The sequence derives from a human donor with alopecia areata. The sequenced sample was CD4+ T cells sorted from blood, obtained around week 37, from a patient treated with tofacitinib.

CDR3 DNA: TGCAGCGTTGAAGGCAGGGGGCGCGGCTACACCTTC. Amino acid sequence: CSVEGRGRGYTF. The rearrangement joins TRBV29-1 to TRBJ1-2, with 8 bases matching TRBD1. Per the germline V gene, CDR1 is SQVTM and CDR2 is ANQGSEA. The CDR3 runs 12 residues. The ends lost 1 base at V and 8 bases at J; junction bases unmatched: 3.